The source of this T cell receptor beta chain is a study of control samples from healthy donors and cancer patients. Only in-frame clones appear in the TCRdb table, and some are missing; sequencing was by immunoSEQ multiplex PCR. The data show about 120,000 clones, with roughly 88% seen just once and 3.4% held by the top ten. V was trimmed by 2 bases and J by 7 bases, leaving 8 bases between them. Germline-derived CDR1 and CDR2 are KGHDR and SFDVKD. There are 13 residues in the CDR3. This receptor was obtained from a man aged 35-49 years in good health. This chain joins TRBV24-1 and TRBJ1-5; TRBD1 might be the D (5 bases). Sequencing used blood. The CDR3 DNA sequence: TGTGCCACCAGTGATTCAAGGGGCCAGCCCCAGCATTTT. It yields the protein CATSDSRGQPQHF.